These 28 T cell receptor beta chains originate from one sample sequenced in a study of cytomegalovirus exposure and HLA in healthy donors (dated by TCRdb to 2015 to 2018). Receptor amplification or capture employed the immunoSEQ multiplex PCR assay. TCRdb re-hosts the immuneACCESS table, in-frame sequences only. Its copies lack some clones; in the studies checked, an unresolved V gene accounts for under half of them, and the cause for the rest is not known. This sample lists some 170,000 clones; approximately 89% were detected once. The ten top clones hold approximately 10% of the sample. Sample: PBMCs. The receptors come from a woman aged 18 to 35 in good health and CMV-seropositive.

V usage is TRBV10-3 and J usage is TRBJ1-1; D not resolved. Germline CDR1 ENHRY, CDR2 SYGVKD. V was shortened by 4 bases and J by 4 bases, with 13 bases between the two germline ends. CDR3 size: 14 residues. The CDR3 DNA is TGTGCCATCAGTGTTGGACTAGGGAGCACTGAAGCTTTCTTT. Amino acid sequence: CAISVGLGSTEAFF.

The chain couples TRBV7-6 to TRBJ2-1; 7 bases agree with TRBD2. The V gene end was trimmed by 3 bases and the J gene end by 0 bases; junction bases not matched to a gene: 8. Germline values: CDR1 SGHVS, CDR2 FNYEAQ. The CDR3 is 17 residues long. The CDR3 nucleotides are TGTGCCAGCAGCTTTCACCGTGCGGGAGACTCCTACAATGAGCAGTTCTTC. This codes for CASSFHRAGDSYNEQFF.

The chain combines TRBV14 with TRBJ1-5; D is perhaps TRBD1 (6 bases). Germline V gives CDR1 SGHDN, CDR2 FVKESK. V gave up 5 bases and J gave up 6 bases, with 11 bases separating them. This CDR3 is 13 amino acids long. The CDR3: CASSKTGSQPQHF. CDR3 nucleotides: TGTGCCAGCAGCAAGACAGGTAGTCAGCCCCAGCATTTT.

The chain is built from TRBV11-2 and TRBJ2-7; TRBD1 aligns across 8 bases. In germline, CDR1 is SGHAT, CDR2 FQNNGV. The length of the CDR3 is 14 residues. The junction had 4 bases not matched to a gene; V was cut back by 4 bases and J by 2 bases. The CDR3 loop reads CASSSRGPTYEQYF. In DNA, the CDR3 is TGTGCCAGCAGCTCCAGGGGGCCAACCTACGAGCAGTACTTC.

The V and J genes are TRBV10-3 and TRBJ1-1, with a possible D match to TRBD1 (6 bases). Trimming removed 5 bases at V and 1 base at J, with 8 bases between. CDR1 is ENHRY, CDR2 SYGVKD, per germline. This CDR3 region has 13 residues. The CDR3 nucleotides read TGTGCCATCAGTTTACAGGGGAACACTGAAGCTTTCTTT. Protein sequence: CAISLQGNTEAFF.

The chain links TRBV6-5 to TRBJ1-4; 9 nucleotides align to TRBD1. V shed 0 bases and J 10 bases; nucleotides not matched to a gene: 6. There are 15 residues in the CDR3. The germline V gene has CDR1 MNHEY and CDR2 SVGAGI. In nucleotides, the CDR3 is TGTGCCAGCAGTTACTCGTGGGACAGGGTTGGAAAACTGTTTTTT. Protein sequence: CASSYSWDRVGKLFF.

The rearrangement joins TRBV5-4 to TRBJ2-3; 12 bases map to TRBD2. V trimming: 3 bases; J trimming: 5 bases; junction bases outside the gene matches: 7. Germline CDR1 is SGHNT and CDR2 is YYREEE (reference sequence). The length of the CDR3 is 16 residues. The CDR3 sequence: CASSSWSSGREDTQYF. CDR3 coding DNA: TGTGCCAGCAGCTCTTGGTCTAGCGGGAGGGAAGATACGCAGTATTTT.

This chain joins TRBV28 and TRBJ1-3, with no clear D. The germline gives CDR1 MDHEN, CDR2 SYDVKM. The CDR3 has 12 residues. Trimming took 7 bases from V and 0 from J, leaving 4 bases between them. This CDR3 reads CASNLSGNTIYF. Written as DNA, the CDR3 is TGTGCCAGCAATCTCTCTGGAAACACCATATATTTT.

J is TRBJ2-2 and V is TRBV11-2; D is perhaps TRBD1 (6 bases). CDR3 length: 17 residues. Germline V CDR1 and CDR2: SGHAT, FQNNGV. The ends were cut back, 4 bases at V and 0 bases at J, with 15 bases in the middle. The CDR3 DNA reads TGTGCCAGCAGCTCCCTCCAGGGGCTGGCGAACACCGGGGAGCTGTTTTTT. Translated: CASSSLQGLANTGELFF.

J is TRBJ1-3 and V is TRBV15; D unclear. This CDR3 is 16 amino acids long. Trimming pared 0 bases from V and 0 bases from J, leaving 9 bases between. The germline V gene has CDR1 LNHNV and CDR2 YYDKDF (reference sequence). The CDR3 DNA reads TGTGCCACCAGCAGAGATTCACACAGCTCTGGAAACACCATATATTTT. Encoded protein: CATSRDSHSSGNTIYF.

The chain combines TRBV5-4 with TRBJ1-2; D remains ambiguous. The V gene lost 1 base and the J gene lost 4 bases, with 5 bases spanning the gap. The CDR3 totals 12 residues. Germline-derived CDR1 and CDR2 are SGHNT and YYREEE (reference sequence). The CDR3 is CASSLLSYGYTF. As DNA, the CDR3 is TGTGCCAGCAGCTTGTTATCCTATGGCTACACCTTC.

V and J are TRBV29-1 and TRBJ2-2; 7 bases match TRBD2. Germline lookup yields CDR1 SQVTM and CDR2 ANQGSEA. Trimming at V came to 8 bases and at J to 3 bases, leaving 6 bases not matched to a gene. The CDR3 length is 13 residues. CDR3 sequence reads: CSLRESDTGELFF. CDR3 in DNA: TGCAGCTTGCGGGAGAGTGACACCGGGGAGCTGTTTTTT.

CDR3 sequence (DNA): TGTGCCACCGCCGGGACTCAGCTTGAGCCCCAAGAGACCCAGTACTTC. It codes for CATAGTQLEPQETQYF. This chain uses TRBV2 with TRBJ2-5, with D tentatively TRBD2 (6 bases). Germline V gene data show CDR1 as SNHLY and CDR2 as FYNNEI. The V gene lost 10 bases and the J gene lost 1 base, with 22 bases spanning the gap. CDR3 size: 16 residues.

The V call is TRBV6-5, the J call TRBJ1-5; a weak D match, TRBD1 (6 bases). This CDR3 region has 15 residues. With 6 bases removed from V and 2 bases from J, the gap between germline ends came to 14 bases. Germline V gene data show CDR1 as MNHEY and CDR2 as SVGAGI. The CDR3 nucleotides read TGTGCCAGCAGCACCGGACAGATAGGCAATCAGCCCCAGCATTTT. It yields the protein CASSTGQIGNQPQHF.

This clone was recorded once. The chain joins TRBV7-8 to TRBJ1-3; D remains ambiguous. CDR3 length equals 16 residues. In germline, CDR1 is SGHVS, CDR2 FQNEAQ. V was shortened by 3 bases and J by 0 bases, with 12 bases between the two germline ends. The CDR3 region has the DNA TGTGCCAGCAGCTTCGGGTCACTCAACTCTGGAAACACCATATATTTT. Translation gives CASSFGSLNSGNTIYF.

Details on this clone: An end of the junction differs from the germline gene, which may be a read error. J is TRBJ2-1 and V is TRBV7-7; 7 nucleotides line up with TRBD2. The CDR3 is 16 residues long. In germline, CDR1 is SSHAT, CDR2 FNYEAQ (reference sequence). The CDR3 DNA is TGTGCTAGCAGCCAACAGACTGGCGGGAGTTTCGATGAGCAGTTCTTC. It is translated as CASSQQTGGSFDEQFF.

The J gene is TRBJ2-1, the V gene TRBV19; 7 bases agree with TRBD2. V dropped 7 bases and J dropped 8; count of bases not matched to a gene: 8. Per the germline V gene, CDR1 is LNHDA and CDR2 is SQIVND (reference sequence). There are 13 residues in the CDR3. The CDR3 loop reads CASKPYLADEQFF. The CDR3 DNA reads as TGTGCCAGTAAACCCTACCTAGCGGATGAGCAGTTCTTC.

The J gene is TRBJ1-2, the V gene TRBV15; possible D gene TRBD1, 6 bases. Trimming cost V 0 bases and J 4 bases, with 12 bases left between them. Germline V gene sequence: CDR1 LNHNV, CDR2 YYDKDF (reference sequence). This CDR3 spans 15 amino acids. This CDR3 is CATSRDQVRGYGYTF. The CDR3 coding sequence is TGTGCCACCAGCAGAGATCAGGTCAGGGGCTATGGCTACACCTTC.

The CDR3 nucleotides are TGCGCCAGCAGCGCCGAAGGACTAGCGGGAGAGACCCAGTACTTC. Its translation is CASSAEGLAGETQYF. The V call is TRBV5-1, the J call TRBJ2-5; 11 bases match TRBD2. Germline V CDR1 and CDR2: SGHRS, YFSETQ. V shed 4 bases and J 4 bases; nucleotides not matched to a gene: 6. This CDR3 region has 15 residues. The full variable domain, completed using reference TRBV5-1 and TRBJ2-5, is KAGVTQTPRYLIKTRGQQVTLSCSPISGHRSVSWYQQTPGQGLQFLFEYFSETQRNKGNFPGRFSGRQFSNSRSEMNVSTLELGDSALYLCASSAEGLAGETQYFGPGTRLLVL.

V and J are TRBV30 and TRBJ1-4; the D gene is possibly TRBD1 (6 bases). The germline V gene has CDR1 GTSNPN and CDR2 SVGIG (reference sequence). Trimming shortened V by 0 bases and J by 5 bases, and 13 bases separated the two germline ends. The CDR3 totals 15 residues. CDR3 nucleotides: TGTGCCTGGAGTGTCACGGACAGTCCAAATGAAAAACTGTTTTTT. Translated, it gives CAWSVTDSPNEKLFF.

This clone came up once. The chain carries TRBV7-2 and TRBJ1-1; possibly TRBD1 for D (5 bases). Germline CDR1 and CDR2: SGHTA and FQGNSA. The CDR3 totals 15 residues. The V and J ends lost 3 bases and 4 bases respectively, with 15 bases between them. The CDR3, as DNA: TGTGCCAGCAGCTTGATCCGGGACTTTGTCACTGAAGCTTTCTTT. Its translation is CASSLIRDFVTEAFF.

As concerns this clone: The same CDR3 arises from other DNA sequences in this sample as well. The chain joins TRBV2 to TRBJ2-7; D is ambiguous. CDR3 length equals 11 residues. Between the trimmed V and J ends, which lost 5 bases and 0 bases, there was a span of 2 bases. Germline assignment: CDR1 SNHLY and CDR2 FYNNEI. The DNA of the CDR3 is TGTGCCAGCAGTCGCTCCTACGAGCAGTACTTC. Translation: CASSRSYEQYF.

The rearrangement joins TRBV4-1 to TRBJ2-1; 7 nucleotides match TRBD1. Germline V gives CDR1 MGHRA, CDR2 YSYEKL. The CDR3 consists of 15 residues. The ends lost 4 bases at V and 2 bases at J; junction bases unmatched: 5. CDR3 DNA: TGCGCCAGCAGCCCTGGGACAGACCCCTACAATGAGCAGTTCTTC. The encoded protein is CASSPGTDPYNEQFF.

This clone was detected once. The V and J genes are TRBV19 and TRBJ2-5; D unresolved. Germline V gene lookup returns CDR1 LNHDA and CDR2 SQIVND (reference sequence). Trimming shortened V by 4 bases and J by 4 bases, and 13 bases separated the two germline ends. The CDR3 has 14 amino acids. CDR3 protein: CASSTRVAVETQYF. The CDR3 DNA follows: TGTGCCAGTAGTACACGGGTGGCAGTAGAGACCCAGTACTTC.

The chain employs TRBV7-2 and TRBJ2-7; D is unresolved. Germline loops: CDR1 SGHTA, CDR2 FQGNSA. The CDR3 totals 14 residues. With 8 bases removed from V and 0 bases from J, the gap between germline ends came to 14 bases. The CDR3 is CASQPPRRSYEQYF. Written as DNA, the CDR3 is TGTGCCAGCCAGCCTCCGCGGCGCTCCTACGAGCAGTACTTC. Full variable domain (remainder filled in from reference TRBV7-2 and TRBJ2-7): GAGVSQSPSNKVTEKGKDVELRCDPISGHTALYWYRQSLGQGLEFLIYFQGNSAPDKSGLPSDRFSAERTGGSVSTLTIQRTQQEDSAVYLCASQPPRRSYEQYFGPGTRLTVT.

The chain employs TRBV18 and TRBJ2-1, with D maybe TRBD2 (5 bases). Germline CDR1 and CDR2: KGHSH and LQKENI. Trimming took 6 bases from V and 8 from J, leaving 14 bases between them. This CDR3 region has 13 residues. The CDR3 reads CASSLSPGDEQFF. The DNA of the CDR3 is TGTGCCAGCTCCCTCAGTCCCGGGGATGAGCAGTTCTTC. Filled out from reference TRBV18 and TRBJ2-1, the complete variable domain reads NAGVMQNPRHLVRRRGQEARLRCSPMKGHSHVYWYRQLPEEGLKFMVYLQKENIIDESGMPKERFSAEFPKEGPSILRIQQVVRGDSAAYFCASSLSPGDEQFFGPGTRLTVL.

The chain carries TRBV28 and TRBJ2-7; D is ambiguous. CDR3 length equals 11 residues. CDR1 is MDHEN, CDR2 SYDVKM, per germline. The ends were cut back, 5 bases at V and 4 bases at J, with 6 bases in the middle. In DNA, the CDR3 is TGTGCCAGCAGTCCCCAATACGAGCAGTACTTC. Amino acid sequence: CASSPQYEQYF.

This clone was recorded many times. The V gene is TRBV30, the J gene TRBJ1-2; D call uncertain. CDR1 is GTSNPN and CDR2 is SVGIG in the germline V gene (reference sequence). The CDR3 has 13 amino acids. V lost 0 bases to trimming and J lost 2 bases, with 7 bases between them. The CDR3 nucleotides read TGTGCCTGGAGTGTAACTGAGAACTATGGCTACACCTTC. This encodes CAWSVTENYGYTF. The variable domain in full, completed from reference TRBV30 and TRBJ1-2, reads SQTIHQWPATLVQPVGSPLSLECTVEGTSNPNLYWYRQAAGRGLQLLFYSVGIGQISSEVPQNLSASRPQDRQFILSSKKLLLSDSGFYLCAWSVTENYGYTFGSGTRLTVV.